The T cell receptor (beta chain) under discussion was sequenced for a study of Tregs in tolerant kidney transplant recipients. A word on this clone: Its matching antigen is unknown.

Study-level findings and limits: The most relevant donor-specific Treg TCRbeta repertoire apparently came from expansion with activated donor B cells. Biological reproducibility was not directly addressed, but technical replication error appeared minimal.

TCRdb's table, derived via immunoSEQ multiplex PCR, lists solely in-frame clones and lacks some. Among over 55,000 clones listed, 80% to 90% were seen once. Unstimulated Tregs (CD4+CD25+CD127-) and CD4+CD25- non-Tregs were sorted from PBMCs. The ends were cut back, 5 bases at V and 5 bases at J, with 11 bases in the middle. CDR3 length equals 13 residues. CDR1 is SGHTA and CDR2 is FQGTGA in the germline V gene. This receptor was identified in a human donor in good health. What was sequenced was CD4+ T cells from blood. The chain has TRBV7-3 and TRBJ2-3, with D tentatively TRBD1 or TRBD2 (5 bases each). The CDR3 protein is CASSKQGRDTQYF. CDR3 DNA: TGTGCCAGCAGCAAGCAGGGACGAGATACGCAGTATTTT.